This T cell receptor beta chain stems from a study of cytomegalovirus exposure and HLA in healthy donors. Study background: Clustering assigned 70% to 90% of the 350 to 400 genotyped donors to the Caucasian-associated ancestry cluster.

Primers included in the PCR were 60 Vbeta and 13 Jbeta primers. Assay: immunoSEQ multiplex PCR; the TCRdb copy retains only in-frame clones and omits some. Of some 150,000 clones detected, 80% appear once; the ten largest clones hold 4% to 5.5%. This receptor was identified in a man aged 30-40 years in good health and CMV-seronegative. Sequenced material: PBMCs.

The CDR3 nucleotides read TGTGCCAGTAGTAGGGCCATCGATTCCGGGGAGCTGTTTTTT. It yields the protein CASSRAIDSGELFF. The V gene is TRBV19, the J gene TRBJ2-2; D gene ambiguous. This CDR3 comprises 14 residues. CDR1 and CDR2 from the germline V gene are LNHDA and SQIVND (reference sequence). V lost 4 bases and J 6 bases, leaving 12 bases between the germline ends.